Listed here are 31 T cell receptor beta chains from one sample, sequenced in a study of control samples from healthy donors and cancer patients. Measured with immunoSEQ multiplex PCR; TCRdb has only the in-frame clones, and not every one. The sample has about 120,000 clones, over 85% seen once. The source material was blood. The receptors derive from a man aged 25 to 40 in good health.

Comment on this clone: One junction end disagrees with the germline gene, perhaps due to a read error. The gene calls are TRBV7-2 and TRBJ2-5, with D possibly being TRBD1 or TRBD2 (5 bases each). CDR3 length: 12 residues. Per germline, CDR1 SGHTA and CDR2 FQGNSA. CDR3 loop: CASSDGDETQYF. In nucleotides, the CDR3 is TGCGCCAGCAGCGATGGGGACGAGACCCAGTACTTC.

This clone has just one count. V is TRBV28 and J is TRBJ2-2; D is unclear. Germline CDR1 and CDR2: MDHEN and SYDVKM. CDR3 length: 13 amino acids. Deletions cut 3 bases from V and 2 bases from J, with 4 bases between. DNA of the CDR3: TGTGCCAGCAGTTTCGATAACACCGGGGAGCTGTTTTTT. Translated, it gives CASSFDNTGELFF.

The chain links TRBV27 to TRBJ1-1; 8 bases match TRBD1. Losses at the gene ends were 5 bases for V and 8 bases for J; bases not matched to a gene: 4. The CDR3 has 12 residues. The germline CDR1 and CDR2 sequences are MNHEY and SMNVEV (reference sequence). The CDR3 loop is CASSPGTGEAFF. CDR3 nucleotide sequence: TGTGCCAGCAGTCCCGGGACAGGCGAAGCTTTCTTT.

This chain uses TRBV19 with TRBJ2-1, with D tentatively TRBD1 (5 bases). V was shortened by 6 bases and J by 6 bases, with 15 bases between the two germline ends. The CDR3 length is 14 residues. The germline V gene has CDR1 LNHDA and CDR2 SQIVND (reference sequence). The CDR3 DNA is TGTGCCAGTAGGAAAGGGGTCAGGAGCAATGAGCAGTTCTTC. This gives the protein CASRKGVRSNEQFF.

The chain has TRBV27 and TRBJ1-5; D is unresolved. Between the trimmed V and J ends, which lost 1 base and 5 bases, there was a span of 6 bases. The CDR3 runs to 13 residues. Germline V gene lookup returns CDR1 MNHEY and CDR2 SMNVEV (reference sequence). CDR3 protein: CASSLYHDQPQHF. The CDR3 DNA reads TGTGCCAGCAGTTTATATCACGATCAGCCCCAGCATTTT.

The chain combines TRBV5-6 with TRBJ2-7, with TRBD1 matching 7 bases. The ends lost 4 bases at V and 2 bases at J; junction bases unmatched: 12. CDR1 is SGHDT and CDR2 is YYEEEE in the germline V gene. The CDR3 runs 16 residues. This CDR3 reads CASSPVRGQAAYEQYF. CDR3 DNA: TGTGCCAGCAGCCCGGTCAGAGGACAGGCCGCCTACGAGCAGTACTTC. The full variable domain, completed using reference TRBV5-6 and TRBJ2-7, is DAGVTQSPTHLIKTRGQQVTLRCSPKSGHDTVSWYQQALGQGPQFIFQYYEEEERQRGNFPDRFSGHQFPNYSSELNVNALLLGDSALYLCASSPVRGQAAYEQYFGPGTRLTVT.

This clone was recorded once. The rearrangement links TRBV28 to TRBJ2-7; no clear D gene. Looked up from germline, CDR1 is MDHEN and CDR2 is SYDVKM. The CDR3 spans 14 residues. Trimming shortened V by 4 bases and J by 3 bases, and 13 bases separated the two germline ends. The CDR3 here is CASSSSLTSYEQYF. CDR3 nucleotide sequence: TGTGCCAGCAGTTCCTCCCTAACAAGCTACGAGCAGTACTTC. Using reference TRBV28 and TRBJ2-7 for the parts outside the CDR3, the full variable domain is DVKVTQSSRYLVKRTGEKVFLECVQDMDHENMFWYRQDPGLGLRLIYFSYDVKMKEKGDIPEGYSVSREKKERFSLILESASTNQTSMYLCASSSSLTSYEQYFGPGTRLTVT.

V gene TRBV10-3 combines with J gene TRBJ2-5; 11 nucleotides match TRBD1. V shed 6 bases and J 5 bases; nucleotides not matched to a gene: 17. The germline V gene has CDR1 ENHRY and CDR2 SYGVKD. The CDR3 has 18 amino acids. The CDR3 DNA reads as TGTGCCATCAGCGCCGGGACAGGGGGATTACTAGCCCGGGAGACCCAGTACTTC. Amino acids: CAISAGTGGLLARETQYF.

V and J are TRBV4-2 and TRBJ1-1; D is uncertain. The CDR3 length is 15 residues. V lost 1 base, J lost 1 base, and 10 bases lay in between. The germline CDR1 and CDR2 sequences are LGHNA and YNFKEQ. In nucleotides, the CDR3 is TGTGCCAGCAGCCAAGTTATTCGAGGGAACACTGAAGCTTTCTTT. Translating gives CASSQVIRGNTEAFF.

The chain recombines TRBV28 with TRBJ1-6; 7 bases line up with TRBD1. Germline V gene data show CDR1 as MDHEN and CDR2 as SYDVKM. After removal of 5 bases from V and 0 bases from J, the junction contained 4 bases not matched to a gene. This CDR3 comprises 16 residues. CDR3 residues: CASSRQGLSYNSPLHF. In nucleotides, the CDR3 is TGTGCCAGCAGTCGACAGGGCCTCTCCTATAATTCACCCCTCCACTTT. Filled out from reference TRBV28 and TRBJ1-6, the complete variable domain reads DVKVTQSSRYLVKRTGEKVFLECVQDMDHENMFWYRQDPGLGLRLIYFSYDVKMKEKGDIPEGYSVSREKKERFSLILESASTNQTSMYLCASSRQGLSYNSPLHFGNGTRLTVT.

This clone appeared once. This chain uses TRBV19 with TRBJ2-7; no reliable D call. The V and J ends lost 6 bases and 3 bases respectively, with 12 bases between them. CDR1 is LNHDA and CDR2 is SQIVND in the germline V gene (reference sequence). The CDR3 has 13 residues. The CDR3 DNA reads TGTGCCAGTAGCCCTGGGATCGGCTACGAGCAGTACGTC. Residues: CASSPGIGYEQYV.

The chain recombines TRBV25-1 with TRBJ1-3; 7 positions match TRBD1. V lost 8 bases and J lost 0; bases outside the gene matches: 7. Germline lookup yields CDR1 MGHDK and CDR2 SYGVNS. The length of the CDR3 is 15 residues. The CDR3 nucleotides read TGTGCCAGCCGTCAGACAGGGAGCTCTGGAAACACCATATATTTT. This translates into CASRQTGSSGNTIYF.

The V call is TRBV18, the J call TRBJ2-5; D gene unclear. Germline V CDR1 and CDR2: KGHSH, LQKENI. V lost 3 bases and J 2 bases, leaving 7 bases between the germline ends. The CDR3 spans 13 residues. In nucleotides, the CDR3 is TGTGCCAGCTCACCCAGTCGGCAAGAGACCCAGTACTTC. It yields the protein CASSPSRQETQYF.

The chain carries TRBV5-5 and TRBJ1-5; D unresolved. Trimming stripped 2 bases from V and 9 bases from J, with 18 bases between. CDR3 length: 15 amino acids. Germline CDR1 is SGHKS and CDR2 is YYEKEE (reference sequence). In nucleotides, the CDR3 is TGTGCCAGCAGCTTTGGTGAGGTGACAATTGGGCCCCAGCATTTT. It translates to CASSFGEVTIGPQHF.

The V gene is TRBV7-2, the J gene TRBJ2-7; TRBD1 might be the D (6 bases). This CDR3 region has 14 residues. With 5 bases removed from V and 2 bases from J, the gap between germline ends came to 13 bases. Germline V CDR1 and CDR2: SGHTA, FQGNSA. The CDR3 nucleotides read TGTGCCAGCAGCCGGACAGTCCTACCCTACGAGCAGTACTTC. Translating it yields CASSRTVLPYEQYF.

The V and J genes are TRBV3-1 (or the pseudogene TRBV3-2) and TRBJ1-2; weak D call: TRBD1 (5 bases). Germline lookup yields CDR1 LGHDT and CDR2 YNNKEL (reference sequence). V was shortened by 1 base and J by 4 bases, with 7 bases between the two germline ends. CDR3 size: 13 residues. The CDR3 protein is CASSQGQGYGYTF. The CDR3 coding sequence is TGTGCCAGCAGCCAAGGGCAGGGCTATGGCTACACCTTC.

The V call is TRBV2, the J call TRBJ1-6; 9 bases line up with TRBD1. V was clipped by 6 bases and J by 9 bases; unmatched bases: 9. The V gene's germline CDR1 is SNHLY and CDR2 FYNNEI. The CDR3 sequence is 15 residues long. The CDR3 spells CASSKGQGRISPLHF. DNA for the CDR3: TGTGCCAGCAGCAAGGGACAGGGCAGGATTTCACCCCTCCACTTT. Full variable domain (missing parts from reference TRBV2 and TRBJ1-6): EPEVTQTPSHQVTQMGQEVILRCVPISNHLYFYWYRQILGQKVEFLVSFYNNEISEKSEIFDDQFSVERPDGSNFTLKIRSTKLEDSAMYFCASSKGQGRISPLHFGNGTRLTVT.

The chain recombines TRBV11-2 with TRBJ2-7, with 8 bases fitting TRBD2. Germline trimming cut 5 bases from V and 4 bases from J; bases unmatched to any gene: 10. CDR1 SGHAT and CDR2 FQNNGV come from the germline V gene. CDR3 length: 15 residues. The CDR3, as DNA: TGTGCCAGCAGCCGAGGAACTAGCGGCTTATACGAGCAGTACGTC. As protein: CASSRGTSGLYEQYV.

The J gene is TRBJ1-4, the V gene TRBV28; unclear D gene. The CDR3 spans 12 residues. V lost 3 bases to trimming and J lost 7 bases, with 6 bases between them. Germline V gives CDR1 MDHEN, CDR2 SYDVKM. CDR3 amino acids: CASSFNGEKLFF. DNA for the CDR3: TGTGCCAGCAGTTTTAACGGTGAAAAACTGTTTTTT.

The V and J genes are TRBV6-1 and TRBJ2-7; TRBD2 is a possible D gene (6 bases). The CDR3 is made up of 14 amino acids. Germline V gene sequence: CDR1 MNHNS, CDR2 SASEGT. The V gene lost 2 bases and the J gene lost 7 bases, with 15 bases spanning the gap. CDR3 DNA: TGTGCCAGCAGTGAATGGAGGGACGGATATGAGCAGTACGTC. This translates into CASSEWRDGYEQYV.

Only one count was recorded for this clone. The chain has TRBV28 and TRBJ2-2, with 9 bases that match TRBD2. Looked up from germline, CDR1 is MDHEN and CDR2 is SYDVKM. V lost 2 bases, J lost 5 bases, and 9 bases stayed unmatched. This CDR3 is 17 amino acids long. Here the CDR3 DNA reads TGTGCCAGCAGTTTAACGCGGGGGGGCCGGTGGACCGGGGAGCTGTTTTTT. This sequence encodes CASSLTRGGRWTGELFF.

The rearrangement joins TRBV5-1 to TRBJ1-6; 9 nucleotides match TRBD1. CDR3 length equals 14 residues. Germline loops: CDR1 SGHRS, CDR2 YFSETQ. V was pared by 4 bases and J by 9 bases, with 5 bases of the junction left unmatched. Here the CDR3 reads CASSLGQGSSPLHF. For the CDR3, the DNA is TGCGCCAGCAGCCTGGGACAGGGCAGTTCACCCCTCCACTTT.

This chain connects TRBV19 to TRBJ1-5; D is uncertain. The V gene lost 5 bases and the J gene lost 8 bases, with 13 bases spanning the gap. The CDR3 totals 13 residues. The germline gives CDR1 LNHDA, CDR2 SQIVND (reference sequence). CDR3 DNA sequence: TGTGCCAGTAGTCCGGTATCGGGAGAGCCCCAGCATTTT. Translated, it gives CASSPVSGEPQHF.

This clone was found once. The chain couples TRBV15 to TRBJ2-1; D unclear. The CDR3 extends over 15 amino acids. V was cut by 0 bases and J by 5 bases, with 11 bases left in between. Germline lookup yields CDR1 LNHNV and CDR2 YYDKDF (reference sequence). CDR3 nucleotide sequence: TGTGCCACCAGCAGAGATCTAGGGTCTAACAATGAGCAGTTCTTC. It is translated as CATSRDLGSNNEQFF.

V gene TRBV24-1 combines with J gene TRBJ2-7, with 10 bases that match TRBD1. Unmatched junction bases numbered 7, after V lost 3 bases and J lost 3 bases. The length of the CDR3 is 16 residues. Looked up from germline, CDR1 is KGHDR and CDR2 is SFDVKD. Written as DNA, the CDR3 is TGTGCCACCAGTGATGCTCCGGGACAGGGGAACTACGAGCAGTACTTC. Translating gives CATSDAPGQGNYEQYF.

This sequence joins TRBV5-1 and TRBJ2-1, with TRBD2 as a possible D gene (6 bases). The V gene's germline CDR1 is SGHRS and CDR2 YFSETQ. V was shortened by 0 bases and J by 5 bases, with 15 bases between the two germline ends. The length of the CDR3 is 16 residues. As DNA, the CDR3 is TGCGCCAGCAGCTTGGGTTTCAGGACTAACAACAATGAGCAGTTCTTC. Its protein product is CASSLGFRTNNNEQFF. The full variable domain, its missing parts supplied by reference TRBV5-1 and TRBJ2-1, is KAGVTQTPRYLIKTRGQQVTLSCSPISGHRSVSWYQQTPGQGLQFLFEYFSETQRNKGNFPGRFSGRQFSNSRSEMNVSTLELGDSALYLCASSLGFRTNNNEQFFGPGTRLTVL.

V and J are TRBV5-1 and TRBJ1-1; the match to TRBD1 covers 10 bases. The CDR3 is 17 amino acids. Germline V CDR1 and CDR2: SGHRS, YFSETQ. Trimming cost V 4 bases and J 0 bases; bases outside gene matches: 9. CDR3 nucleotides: TGCGCCAGCAGCCGAACCGGGACAGGGGTTATGAACACTGAAGCTTTCTTT. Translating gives CASSRTGTGVMNTEAFF.

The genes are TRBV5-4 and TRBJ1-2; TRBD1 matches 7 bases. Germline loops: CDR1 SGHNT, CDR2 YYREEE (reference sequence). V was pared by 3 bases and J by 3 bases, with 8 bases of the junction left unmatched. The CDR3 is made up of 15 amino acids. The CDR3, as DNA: TGTGCCAGCAGCTCACCACAGGGGCAGCACTATGGCTACACCTTC. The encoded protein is CASSSPQGQHYGYTF.

In DNA, the CDR3 is TGCGCCAGCACCCCCCCCGGGGGGCGCCGGGATACGCAGTATTTT. Its translation: CASTPPGGRRDTQYF. The chain uses TRBV5-1 and TRBJ2-3, with TRBD2 as a possible D gene (7 bases). V was clipped by 6 bases and J by 6 bases, with 20 bases between them. The CDR3 spans 15 residues. Germline CDR1 reads SGHRS; CDR2 reads YFSETQ.

CDR3 sequence (DNA): TGTGCCAGCAGAGGGGGGGGTGAAAAACTGTTTTTT. This codes for CASRGGGEKLFF. This chain uses TRBV2 with TRBJ1-4; D might be TRBD1 (6 bases). Per the germline V gene, CDR1 is SNHLY and CDR2 is FYNNEI. Between the trimmed V and J ends, which lost 6 bases and 7 bases, there was a span of 9 bases. This CDR3 has 12 amino acids.

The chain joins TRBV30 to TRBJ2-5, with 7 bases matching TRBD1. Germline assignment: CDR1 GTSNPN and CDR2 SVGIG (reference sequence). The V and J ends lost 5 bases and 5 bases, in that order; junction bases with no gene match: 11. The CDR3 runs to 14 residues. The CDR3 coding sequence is TGTGCCTGGGAAAGGGGGCTAAGGAGGGAGACCCAGTACTTC. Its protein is CAWERGLRRETQYF.